One sample yielded the 9 T cell receptor beta chains listed below, sequenced in a study of vaccination and CD4 T cells after COVID-19. These TCRs are of unknown antigen specificity. Noted time point: late sampling 161 to 241 days after vaccination in a few convalescent patients. Treatment in this sample: approximately 10-day PBMC culture with coronavirus spike peptide pools or control peptides (ViraFEST assay). Scientists ran DNA taken from cultured CD4+ T cells through the Oncomine TCR Beta short-read assay for sequencing. TCRdb passed the PCR reads through MiXCR, listing each CDR3 protein once. The sample yields 25,000 or so distinct CDR3 sequences, roughly 38% seen once. The material was CD4+ T cells from blood, cultured in vitro, obtained about 7 months after SARS-CoV-2 vaccination. Receptors were obtained from a human donor who had recovered from COVID-19.

The J gene is TRBJ1-1, the V gene TRBV18; D is perhaps TRBD1 (6 bases). CDR1 is KGHSH, CDR2 LQKENI, per germline. With 4 bases removed from V and 1 base from J, the gap between germline ends came to 13 bases. The length of the CDR3 is 15 residues. The CDR3 spells CASSRSGTPNTEAFF. The CDR3 DNA reads as TGTGCCAGCTCACGCTCCGGGACACCGAACACTGAAGCTTTCTTT.

This chain uses TRBV5-1 with TRBJ1-2; D is perhaps TRBD1 (5 bases). V lost 1 base to trimming and J lost 4 bases, with 17 bases between them. Germline CDR1 reads SGHRS; CDR2 reads YFSETQ. The length of the CDR3 is 16 residues. CDR3 DNA sequence: TGCGCCAGCAGCTTGATTGGGGACGGGAGCCTCTATGGCTACACCTTC. This gives the protein CASSLIGDGSLYGYTF.

There are a few counts of this clonotype. This sequence joins TRBV7-3 and TRBJ2-3; TRBD1 matches 7 bases. Germline CDR1 and CDR2: SGHTA and FQGTGA. V trimming: 1 base; J trimming: 3 bases; junction bases outside the gene matches: 7. The CDR3 is made up of 16 amino acids. The DNA for the CDR3 is TGTGCCAGCAGCTTAAATTCGAGGGGGCATACAGATACGCAGTATTTT. It yields the protein CASSLNSRGHTDTQYF.

This rearrangement joins TRBV20-1 to TRBJ2-2, with 9 bases that match TRBD2. Trimming took 6 bases from V and 5 from J; bases not matched to a gene: 10. CDR1 and CDR2 from the germline V gene are DFQATT and SNEGSKA (reference sequence). The CDR3 extends over 15 amino acids. CDR3 DNA sequence: TGCAGTGCCACCCTCAGCGGGAGGCCAACCGGGGAGCTGTTTTTT. Translating gives CSATLSGRPTGELFF.

The sample holds a few counts of this clonotype. The chain joins TRBV20-1 to TRBJ1-1; possible D gene TRBD1, 5 bases. Germline CDR1 reads DFQATT; CDR2 reads SNEGSKA (reference sequence). V dropped 3 bases and J dropped 0 bases, with 14 bases sitting between them. This CDR3 is 15 amino acids long. Here the CDR3 DNA reads TGCAGTGCTAGGGGCGACAGCGCCTTGAACACTGAAGCTTTCTTT. It translates to CSARGDSALNTEAFF.

This chain connects TRBV7-9 to TRBJ2-1, with 13 bases that match TRBD2. This CDR3 spans 18 amino acids. V shed 5 bases, J shed 0 bases, and the junction held 7 bases outside the gene matches. CDR1 is SEHNR and CDR2 is FQNEAQ in the germline V gene (reference sequence). CDR3 amino acids: CASSGTSGVVISYNEQFF. CDR3 nucleotides: TGTGCCAGCAGCGGGACTAGCGGGGTAGTTATCTCCTACAATGAGCAGTTCTTC.

The chain carries TRBV27 and TRBJ2-5, with TRBD2 matching 14 bases. Germline CDR1 reads MNHEY; CDR2 reads SMNVEV (reference sequence). The ends lost 4 bases at V and 3 bases at J; junction bases unmatched: 1. This CDR3 is 15 amino acids long. The CDR3 DNA is TGTGCCAGCAGTTCGGGACTAGCGGGAGAAGAGACCCAGTACTTC. Its protein product is CASSSGLAGEETQYF.

In DNA, the CDR3 is TGTGCCAGCAGCTCCTACAGGGAGGGCTATGGCTACACCTTC. Its protein is CASSSYREGYGYTF. J is TRBJ1-2 and V is TRBV7-9, with TRBD1 as a possible D gene (6 bases). In germline, CDR1 is SEHNR, CDR2 FQNEAQ (reference sequence). This CDR3 region has 14 residues. V lost 4 bases, J lost 4 bases, and 13 bases lay in between.

The chain is built from TRBV5-5 and TRBJ2-5; D unclear. CDR1 and CDR2 from the germline V gene are SGHKS and YYEKEE (reference sequence). This CDR3 has 13 residues. The V end was cut by 2 bases, the J end by 0 bases, with 5 bases between. This CDR3 reads CASSLGNQETQYF. DNA for the CDR3: TGTGCCAGCAGCTTAGGAAACCAAGAGACCCAGTACTTC.